The 13 T cell receptor beta chains below come from one sample, sequenced in a study of blood T cell repertoires in COVID-19. The method was immunoSEQ multiplex PCR; TCRdb's version includes in-frame clones alone and lacks a portion of them. The sample gives under 200,000 clones, approximately 80% of which show up once; less than 4% is in the top ten. Source material: PBMCs or T cells enriched from blood (not recorded which). These receptors all stem from a woman aged 60-70 years who had recovered from COVID-19.

J is TRBJ1-1 and V is TRBV29-1; no firm D call. Trimming cost V 6 bases and J 1 base, with 12 bases left between them. Germline V gene sequence: CDR1 SQVTM, CDR2 ANQGSEA. The CDR3 is 13 residues long. DNA for the CDR3: TGCAGCGTCGCCGAACAGCCGAACACTGAAGCTTTCTTT. Translated, it gives CSVAEQPNTEAFF.

This chain connects TRBV19 to TRBJ1-5; a weak D match, TRBD1 (6 bases). CDR1 LNHDA and CDR2 SQIVND come from the germline V gene (reference sequence). This CDR3 comprises 15 residues. With 6 bases removed from V and 6 bases from J, the gap between germline ends came to 18 bases. The DNA for the CDR3 is TGTGCCAGTAGCACCAAGGGCAGGGGCGGTCAGCCCCAGCATTTT. It codes for CASSTKGRGGQPQHF.

V usage is TRBV6-4 and J usage is TRBJ1-2; 8 positions match TRBD1. CDR3 length: 14 amino acids. The V and J ends lost 6 bases and 4 bases, in that order; junction bases with no gene match: 7. Germline CDR1 is MRHNA and CDR2 is SNTAGT. The CDR3: CASRAGTGTYGYTF. The DNA of the CDR3 is TGTGCCAGCAGGGCAGGGACAGGAACCTATGGCTACACCTTC.

This rearrangement joins TRBV7-8 to TRBJ1-5; no firm D call. The V gene's germline CDR1 is SGHVS and CDR2 FQNEAQ. Trimming removed 2 bases from V and 4 bases from J, with 6 bases in between. The length of the CDR3 is 13 residues. CDR3 bases: TGTGCCAGCAGCTTATCTGTAAATCAGCCCCAGCATTTT. As protein: CASSLSVNQPQHF.

This rearrangement joins TRBV2 to TRBJ2-1; 8 bases are shared with TRBD2. Germline assignment: CDR1 SNHLY and CDR2 FYNNEI. The CDR3 spans 15 residues. V lost 6 bases to trimming and J lost 6 bases; unmatched junction nucleotides: 10. This chain's CDR3 is CASRAGLAGGNEQFF. In DNA, the CDR3 is TGTGCCAGCAGAGCCGGACTAGCTGGGGGCAATGAGCAGTTCTTC.

This clone was detected only once. J is TRBJ2-7 and V is TRBV5-4; TRBD1 matches at 8 bases. The V segment lost 4 bases and the J segment 2 bases; nucleotides outside the gene matches: 8. The germline V gene encodes CDR1 SGHNT and CDR2 YYREEE (reference sequence). CDR3 length equals 15 residues. The CDR3 coding sequence is TGTGCCAGCAGCCTCAGACAGGGGACCACCTACGAGCAGTACTTC. Protein product: CASSLRQGTTYEQYF.

This chain uses TRBV27 with TRBJ2-7; 8 nucleotides agree with TRBD1. The CDR3 has 16 residues. Germline loops: CDR1 MNHEY, CDR2 SMNVEV (reference sequence). V was pared by 0 bases and J by 1 base, with 5 bases of the junction left unmatched. In nucleotides, the CDR3 is TGTGCCAGCAGTTTATCGCAGGGGGCGGCTTCCTACGAGCAGTACTTC. Encoded protein: CASSLSQGAASYEQYF.

V and J are TRBV5-1 and TRBJ2-7, with D perhaps TRBD1 (7 bases). Germline V lookup: CDR1 SGHRS, CDR2 YFSETQ. CDR3 length: 14 amino acids. The V and J ends lost 4 bases and 5 bases respectively, with 16 bases between them. The CDR3 spells CASSTAGGPDEQYF. CDR3 nucleotides: TGCGCCAGCAGCACCGCAGGGGGGCCCGACGAGCAGTACTTC.

The chain recombines TRBV11-2 with TRBJ2-7; perhaps TRBD2 as D (5 bases). V was pared by 5 bases and J by 4 bases, with 15 bases between. The germline V gene has CDR1 SGHAT and CDR2 FQNNGV. The CDR3 is 14 amino acids. Here the CDR3 DNA reads TGTGCCAGCAGCCAGCGGCAGGAGATATACGAGCAGTACTTC. Its translation: CASSQRQEIYEQYF.

The V gene is TRBV2, the J gene TRBJ2-7; D is possibly TRBD2 (6 bases). Germline V gene data show CDR1 as SNHLY and CDR2 as FYNNEI. Trimming removed 7 bases at V and 4 bases at J, with 14 bases between. This CDR3 spans 13 amino acids. The CDR3 spells CASKPGLIYEQYF. DNA of the CDR3: TGTGCCAGCAAGCCGGGACTGATATACGAGCAGTACTTC.

Concerning this clone itself: The same CDR3 arises from other DNA sequences in this sample as well. The rearrangement joins TRBV5-8 to TRBJ2-5; the D is unclear. V shed 0 bases and J shed 3 bases, with 9 bases lying between them. CDR3 length: 14 residues. Looked up from germline, CDR1 is SGHTS and CDR2 is YDEGEE. The CDR3 protein is CASSLAGTEETQYF. In DNA, the CDR3 is TGTGCCAGCAGCTTGGCCGGAACAGAAGAGACCCAGTACTTC.

The chain links TRBV30 to TRBJ2-1, with TRBD1 identical over 8 bases. In germline, CDR1 is GTSNPN, CDR2 SVGIG (reference sequence). V was clipped by 6 bases and J by 7 bases; unmatched bases: 14. The CDR3 is 15 amino acids. As DNA, the CDR3 is TGTGCCTGTGCAGGGGGCGAGATTGGGATTAATGAGCAGTTCTTC. This encodes CACAGGEIGINEQFF.

The chain has TRBV6-4 and TRBJ2-2; TRBD2 is a possible D gene (6 bases). Deletions cut 9 bases from V and 4 bases from J, with 18 bases between. The germline V gene has CDR1 MRHNA and CDR2 SNTAGT. There are 15 residues in the CDR3. The CDR3 sequence is CASSPDYHPTGELFF. The CDR3 coding sequence is TGTGCCAGTTCGCCGGACTACCACCCCACCGGGGAGCTGTTTTTT.